This record covers a single TCR beta chain. The target antigen is unknown. A much larger clone sits a single nucleotide away, making a read error possible. The source of the sample is a study of metastatic and nonmetastatic thyroid tumors. Thyroid surgery had not been preceded by any treatment in any patient. MiXCR was used by TCRdb to re-call the PCR reads. Of about 92,000 clones listed, just under 15% were seen once; the top ten hold just over 3.5%. Regarding the study as a whole: Within blood and tumor, benign nodules reportedly had significantly lower TCR beta diversity than malignant thyroid tumors did.

In germline, CDR1 is SGHRS, CDR2 YFSETQ. This CDR3 is 16 amino acids long. This TCR derives from a female donor with papillary thyroid cancer or a benign thyroid nodule (not recorded which). Some clones in this sample may be carry-over from other donors' samples. The chain couples TRBV5-1 to TRBJ2-5; 8 bases are shared with TRBD2. Sequencing input: blood. The CDR3 sequence is CASSPGGPSSRETHYF. The DNA of the CDR3 is TGCGCCAGCAGCCCGGGGGGGCCGTCTAGCAGAGAGACCCATTACTTC.